These 8 T cell receptor beta chains were all obtained from the same sample, sequenced in a study of resident and recirculating memory T cells in vitiligo. Method: immunoSEQ multiplex PCR; TCRdb's copy keeps in-frame clones and lacks some. The profile shows more than 70,000 clones, 92% of them singletons. The source material was blood. The receptors were sampled from a male donor with vitiligo.

The chain employs TRBV6-4 and TRBJ2-1; TRBD2 agrees at 7 bases. V lost 2 bases to trimming and J lost 0 bases; unmatched junction nucleotides: 4. The CDR3 extends over 16 amino acids. CDR1 MRHNA and CDR2 SNTAGT come from the germline V gene. CDR3 DNA: TGTGCCAGCAGTGACGTGGGGGGGAGCTCCTACAATGAGCAGTTCTTC. Its translation is CASSDVGGSSYNEQFF.

The chain has TRBV7-9 and TRBJ1-1; no clear D. The germline gives CDR1 SEHNR, CDR2 FQNEAQ (reference sequence). This CDR3 has 12 residues. V dropped 5 bases and J dropped 8 bases, with 12 bases sitting between them. The chain's CDR3 is CASSPTGIEAFF. CDR3 sequence (DNA): TGTGCCAGCAGCCCAACCGGGATCGAAGCTTTCTTT. The whole variable domain, remainder taken from reference TRBV7-9 and TRBJ1-1, is DTGVSQNPRHKITKRGQNVTFRCDPISEHNRLYWYRQTLGQGPEFLTYFQNEAQLEKSRLLSDRFSAERPKGSFSTLEIQRTEQGDSAMYLCASSPTGIEAFFGQGTRLTVV.

This chain joins TRBV9 and TRBJ2-7, with 9 bases fitting TRBD2. V shed 0 bases, J shed 0 bases, and the junction held 1 base outside the gene matches. Germline CDR1 is SGDLS and CDR2 is YYNGEE. The CDR3 has 15 residues. In DNA, the CDR3 is TGTGCCAGCAGCGTAGGACTAGCGGACTCCTACGAGCAGTACTTC. Translated: CASSVGLADSYEQYF.

The gene calls are TRBV2 and TRBJ2-7; no firm D call. Germline values: CDR1 SNHLY, CDR2 FYNNEI. V dropped 5 bases and J dropped 0 bases, with 17 bases sitting between them. The CDR3 sequence is 16 residues long. The CDR3 sequence is CASSTTSEVPSYEQYF. Written as DNA, the CDR3 is TGTGCCAGCAGTACTACCTCAGAAGTACCCTCCTACGAGCAGTACTTC.

The V gene is TRBV4-2, the J gene TRBJ1-6; the match to TRBD1 covers 9 bases. The CDR3 extends over 15 amino acids. Germline V gives CDR1 LGHNA, CDR2 YNFKEQ. J gave up 12 bases and V 0 bases, and 6 bases lay outside the gene matches. CDR3 residues: CASSQEDRGVRPLHF. CDR3 nucleotides: TGTGCCAGCAGCCAAGAGGACAGGGGCGTTAGACCCCTCCACTTT.

This clone has just one count. The rearrangement uses TRBV2 and TRBJ2-7, with TRBD2 as a possible D gene (5 bases). CDR3 size: 14 residues. V gave up 5 bases and J gave up 3 bases, with 14 bases separating them. Germline assignment: CDR1 SNHLY and CDR2 FYNNEI. In DNA, the CDR3 is TGTGCCAGCAGTCACCGGGAACACAACTACGAGCAGTACTTC. It is translated as CASSHREHNYEQYF.

The chain uses TRBV6-1 and TRBJ1-2; a possible D gene is TRBD1 (6 bases). Germline values: CDR1 MNHNS, CDR2 SASEGT. Trimming took off 4 bases at V and 4 bases at J, with 19 bases between the two ends. The CDR3 is 16 residues long. The CDR3 DNA follows: TGTGCCAGCAGTGGATGGACAGCGCGGGTCGTCTATGGCTACACCTTC. Translation gives CASSGWTARVVYGYTF.

The rearrangement uses TRBV6-4 and TRBJ2-3, with TRBD2 matching 7 bases. The CDR3 contains 14 residues. V lost 10 bases to trimming and J lost 3 bases; unmatched junction nucleotides: 10. The germline gives CDR1 MRHNA, CDR2 SNTAGT. The CDR3 here is CATRSGSRTDTQYF. CDR3 nucleotide sequence: TGTGCCACCCGTAGCGGGTCTAGAACAGATACGCAGTATTTT.